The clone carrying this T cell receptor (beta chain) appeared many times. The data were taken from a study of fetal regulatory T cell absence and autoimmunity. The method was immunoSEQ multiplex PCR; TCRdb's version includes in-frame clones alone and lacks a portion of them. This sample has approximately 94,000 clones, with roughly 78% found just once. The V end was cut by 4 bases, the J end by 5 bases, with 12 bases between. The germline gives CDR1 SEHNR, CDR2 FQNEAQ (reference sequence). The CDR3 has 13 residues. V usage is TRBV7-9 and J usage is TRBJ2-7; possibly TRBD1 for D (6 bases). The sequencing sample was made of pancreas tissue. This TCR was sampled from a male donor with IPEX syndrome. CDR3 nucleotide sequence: TGTGCCAGCAGCTCAGGGGACCACCACGAGCAGTACTTC. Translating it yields CASSSGDHHEQYF. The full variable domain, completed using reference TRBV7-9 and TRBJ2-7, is DTGVSQNPRHKITKRGQNVTFRCDPISEHNRLYWYRQTLGQGPEFLTYFQNEAQLEKSRLLSDRFSAERPKGSFSTLEIQRTEQGDSAMYLCASSSGDHHEQYFGPGTRLTVT.